This record concerns one T cell receptor beta chain sequence. This entry comes from a study of blood T cell repertoires in COVID-19. Original processing methods: Cell counts per sample came from amplifying reference gene primers. Data came from immunoSEQ multiplex PCR; TCRdb stores just in-frame clones and leaves some out. V, J and clone size reflect that table, while D and trimming were determined from the DNA. The sample lists tens of thousands of clones; more than 75% were seen once. Deletions cut 5 bases from V and 3 bases from J, with 17 bases between. CDR3 size: 15 residues. CDR1 SGHDT and CDR2 YYEEEE come from the germline V gene.

Sequencing used peripheral blood. This TCR was sampled from a human donor in a cohort sampled during active COVID-19. The V gene is TRBV5-6, the J gene TRBJ1-2; D possibly corresponds to TRBD1 (5 bases). The chain's CDR3 is CASSPPPGVDYGYTF. The CDR3 bases are TGTGCCAGCAGTCCCCCCCCGGGGGTGGACTATGGCTACACCTTC.